Following are 9 T cell receptor beta chains from one sample sequenced in a study of cytomegalovirus exposure and HLA in healthy donors. Primers: 60 Vbeta forward and 13 Jbeta reverse. Sequencing used immunoSEQ multiplex PCR; TCRdb keeps in-frame clones, though not all of them. The sample lists approximately 150,000 clones; 60% to 80% were seen once. The sample consisted of PBMCs. The receptors were sampled from a woman aged 55 to 70 in good health and CMV-seronegative.

The chain uses TRBV7-9 and TRBJ1-5; TRBD1 aligns across 7 bases. This CDR3 spans 12 amino acids. CDR1 and CDR2 from the germline V gene are SEHNR and FQNEAQ (reference sequence). The CDR3 DNA follows: TGTTCCTCCCAGGGGGTCAATCAGCCCCAGCATTTT. The encoded protein is CSSQGVNQPQHF.

This chain joins TRBV18 and TRBJ1-5; D possibly corresponds to TRBD1 (5 bases). The CDR3 runs 15 residues. The germline V gene has CDR1 KGHSH and CDR2 LQKENI. V dropped 4 bases and J dropped 3 bases, with 13 bases sitting between them. The chain's CDR3 is CASSQGRGFNQPQHF. Written as DNA, the CDR3 is TGTGCCAGCTCACAAGGGAGGGGCTTCAATCAGCCCCAGCATTTT.

Note on this clone: A junction boundary mismatches the germline segment, possibly from a read error. The CDR3 reads CSSSPAAVGEQYF. CDR3 nucleotides: TGTTCCAGCAGCCCAGCAGCGGTCGGCGAGCAGTACTTC. V is TRBV7-9 and J is TRBJ2-7, with D maybe TRBD2 (5 bases). Germline V gives CDR1 SEHNR, CDR2 FQNEAQ (reference sequence). The CDR3 spans 13 residues. Combining the CDR3 with reference TRBV7-9 and TRBJ2-7 gives the whole variable domain DTGVSQNPRHKITKRGQNVTFRCDPISEHNRLYWYRQTLGQGPEFLTYFQNEAQLEKSRLLSDRFSAERPKGSFSTLEIQRTEQGDSAMYLCSSSPAAVGEQYFGPGTRLTVT.

This chain joins TRBV19 and TRBJ2-3; 8 bases are shared with TRBD1. The V segment lost 9 bases and the J segment 5 bases; nucleotides outside the gene matches: 13. The germline CDR1 and CDR2 sequences are LNHDA and SQIVND (reference sequence). The CDR3 extends over 15 amino acids. Written as DNA, the CDR3 is TGTGCCAGCAACCCCGACAGGGGCCGAGGAGATACGCAGTATTTT. Translated: CASNPDRGRGDTQYF.

V and J are TRBV2 and TRBJ2-5; maybe TRBD1 (5 bases). The CDR3 is made up of 15 amino acids. CDR1 is SNHLY, CDR2 FYNNEI, per germline. The ends were cut back, 8 bases at V and 1 base at J, with 17 bases in the middle. The CDR3 bases are TGTGCCAGCCTGAGGCAGGGCGGCCCCCAAGAGACCCAGTACTTC. This sequence encodes CASLRQGGPQETQYF.

This sequence joins TRBV28 and TRBJ1-1; 8 nucleotides line up with TRBD1. The germline CDR1 and CDR2 sequences are MDHEN and SYDVKM. The CDR3 runs to 16 residues. V was clipped by 5 bases and J by 3 bases; unmatched bases: 11. CDR3 loop: CASSKRLTGGDTEAFF. DNA of the CDR3: TGTGCCAGCAGTAAAAGACTCACAGGGGGTGACACTGAAGCTTTCTTT.

The rearrangement links TRBV2 to TRBJ2-3, with a weak D call TRBD2 (6 bases). V lost 7 bases, J lost 4 bases, and 21 bases lay in between. The CDR3 is 16 residues long. Germline-derived CDR1 and CDR2 are SNHLY and FYNNEI. The chain's CDR3 is CASNPPGLARADTQYF. CDR3 nucleotides: TGTGCCAGCAACCCTCCGGGGCTAGCGAGGGCAGATACGCAGTATTTT.

This chain connects TRBV19 to TRBJ1-5; no clear D gene. Trimming took 3 bases from V and 6 from J, leaving 12 bases between them. The germline V gene encodes CDR1 LNHDA and CDR2 SQIVND (reference sequence). This CDR3 has 14 amino acids. CDR3 amino acids: CASSMASRGQPQHF. CDR3 bases: TGTGCCAGTAGTATGGCGTCCCGCGGTCAGCCCCAGCATTTT.

V gene TRBV5-5 combines with J gene TRBJ2-3; 9 bases agree with TRBD2. The CDR3 runs 19 residues. Trimming removed 4 bases from V and 5 bases from J; junction bases left unmatched: 20. CDR1 and CDR2 (germline): SGHKS, YYEKEE (reference sequence). The CDR3 region has the DNA TGTGCCAGCAGCGTTGGATACCAGGCAGGGACTAGCCGTCGAGATACGCAGTATTTT. This encodes CASSVGYQAGTSRRDTQYF.